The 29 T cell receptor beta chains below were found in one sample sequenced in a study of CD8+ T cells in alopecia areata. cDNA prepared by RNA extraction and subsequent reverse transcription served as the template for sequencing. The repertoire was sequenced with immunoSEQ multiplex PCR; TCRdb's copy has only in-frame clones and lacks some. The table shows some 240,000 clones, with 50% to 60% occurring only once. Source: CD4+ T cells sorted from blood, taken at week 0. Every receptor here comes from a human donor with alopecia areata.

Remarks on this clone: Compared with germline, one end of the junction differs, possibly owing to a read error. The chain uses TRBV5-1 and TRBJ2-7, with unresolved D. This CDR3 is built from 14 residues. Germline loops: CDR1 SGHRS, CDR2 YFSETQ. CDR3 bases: TGCGCCAGCAGTTTGGGCCCGTCGGAGAACGAGCAGTACTTC. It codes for CASSLGPSENEQYF.

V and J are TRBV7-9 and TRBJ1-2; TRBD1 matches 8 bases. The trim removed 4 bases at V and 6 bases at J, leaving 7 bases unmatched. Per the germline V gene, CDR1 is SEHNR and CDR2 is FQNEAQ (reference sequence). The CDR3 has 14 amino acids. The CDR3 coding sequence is TGTGCCAGCAGCTCCCGGACAGGGCCCCATGGCTACACCTTC. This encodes CASSSRTGPHGYTF.

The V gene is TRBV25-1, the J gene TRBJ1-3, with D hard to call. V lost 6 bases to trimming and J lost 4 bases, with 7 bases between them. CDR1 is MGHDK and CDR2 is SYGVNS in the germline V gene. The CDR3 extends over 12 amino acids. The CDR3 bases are TGTGCCAGCAGCTTAGAAGGAAACACCATATATTTT. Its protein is CASSLEGNTIYF. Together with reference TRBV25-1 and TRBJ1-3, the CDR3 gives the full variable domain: EADIYQTPRYLVIGTGKKITLECSQTMGHDKMYWYQQDPGMELHLIHYSYGVNSTEKGDLSSESTVSRIRTEHFPLTLESARPSHTSQYLCASSLEGNTIYFGEGSWLTVV.

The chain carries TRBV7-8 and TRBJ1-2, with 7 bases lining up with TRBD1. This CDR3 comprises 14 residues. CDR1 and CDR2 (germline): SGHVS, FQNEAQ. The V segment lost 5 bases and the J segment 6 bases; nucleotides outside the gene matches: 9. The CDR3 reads CASSQSRDSHGYTF. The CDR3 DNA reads TGTGCCAGCAGCCAGAGTCGGGACAGCCATGGCTACACCTTC.

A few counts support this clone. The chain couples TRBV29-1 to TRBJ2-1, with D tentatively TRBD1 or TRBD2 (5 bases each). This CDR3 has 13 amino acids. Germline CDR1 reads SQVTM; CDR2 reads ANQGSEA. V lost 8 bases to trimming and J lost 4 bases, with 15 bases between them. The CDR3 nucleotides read TGCAGCCATAGGGGAGAGGGGTACAATGAGCAGTTCTTC. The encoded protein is CSHRGEGYNEQFF.

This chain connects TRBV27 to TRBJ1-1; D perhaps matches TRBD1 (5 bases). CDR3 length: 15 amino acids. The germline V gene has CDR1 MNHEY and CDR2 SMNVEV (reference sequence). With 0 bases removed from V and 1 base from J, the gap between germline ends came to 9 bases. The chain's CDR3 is CASSLSARANTEAFF. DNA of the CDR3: TGTGCCAGCAGTTTATCCGCCAGGGCGAACACTGAAGCTTTCTTT.

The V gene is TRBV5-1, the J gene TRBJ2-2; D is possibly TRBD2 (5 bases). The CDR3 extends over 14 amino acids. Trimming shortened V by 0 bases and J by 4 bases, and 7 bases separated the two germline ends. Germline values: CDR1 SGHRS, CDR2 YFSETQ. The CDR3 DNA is TGCGCCAGCAGCTTGGCTGCGGGCACCGGGGAGCTGTTTTTT. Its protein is CASSLAAGTGELFF. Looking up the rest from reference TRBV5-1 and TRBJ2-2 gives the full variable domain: KAGVTQTPRYLIKTRGQQVTLSCSPISGHRSVSWYQQTPGQGLQFLFEYFSETQRNKGNFPGRFSGRQFSNSRSEMNVSTLELGDSALYLCASSLAAGTGELFFGEGSRLTVL.

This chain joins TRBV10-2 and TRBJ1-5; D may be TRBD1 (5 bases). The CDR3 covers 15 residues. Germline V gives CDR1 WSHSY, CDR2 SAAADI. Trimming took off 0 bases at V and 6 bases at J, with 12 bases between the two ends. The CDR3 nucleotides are TGCGCCAGCAGTGAGTCCGGGGCTAGAGGTCAGCCCCAGCATTTT. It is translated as CASSESGARGQPQHF.

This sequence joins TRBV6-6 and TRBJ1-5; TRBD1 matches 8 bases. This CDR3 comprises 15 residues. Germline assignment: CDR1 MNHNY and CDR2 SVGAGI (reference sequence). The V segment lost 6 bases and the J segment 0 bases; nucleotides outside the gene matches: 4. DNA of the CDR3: TGTGCCAGCAGGGACAGGGCCGATAGCAATCAGCCCCAGCATTTT. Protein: CASRDRADSNQPQHF.

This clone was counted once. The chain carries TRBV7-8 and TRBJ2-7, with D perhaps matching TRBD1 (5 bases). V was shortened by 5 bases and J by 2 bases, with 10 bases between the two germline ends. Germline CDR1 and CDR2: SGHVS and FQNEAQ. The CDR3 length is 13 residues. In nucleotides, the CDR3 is TGTGCCAGCAGCCTCAGGGTGGCCTACGAGCAGTACTTC. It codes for CASSLRVAYEQYF.

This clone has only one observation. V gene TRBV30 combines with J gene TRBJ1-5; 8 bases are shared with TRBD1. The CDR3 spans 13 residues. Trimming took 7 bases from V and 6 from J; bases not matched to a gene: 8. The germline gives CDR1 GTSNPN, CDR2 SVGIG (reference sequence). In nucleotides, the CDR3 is TGTGCCTTCGGACAGGGAGGGAGTCAGCCCCAGCATTTT. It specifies CAFGQGGSQPQHF.

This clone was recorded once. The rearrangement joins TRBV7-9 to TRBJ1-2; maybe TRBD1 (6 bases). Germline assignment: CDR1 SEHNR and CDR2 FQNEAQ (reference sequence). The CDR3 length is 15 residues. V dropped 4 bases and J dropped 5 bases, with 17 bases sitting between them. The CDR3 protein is CASSSRGQPLYGYTF. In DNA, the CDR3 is TGTGCCAGCAGCTCCCGGGGACAACCGCTATATGGCTACACCTTC.

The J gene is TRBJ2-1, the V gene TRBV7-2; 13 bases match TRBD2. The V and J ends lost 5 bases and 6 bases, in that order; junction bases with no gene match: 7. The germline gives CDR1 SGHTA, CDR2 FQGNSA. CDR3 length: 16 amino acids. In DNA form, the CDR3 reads TGTGCCAGCAGCCACCGACTAGCGGGAGGACCCAATGAGCAGTTCTTC. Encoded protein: CASSHRLAGGPNEQFF.

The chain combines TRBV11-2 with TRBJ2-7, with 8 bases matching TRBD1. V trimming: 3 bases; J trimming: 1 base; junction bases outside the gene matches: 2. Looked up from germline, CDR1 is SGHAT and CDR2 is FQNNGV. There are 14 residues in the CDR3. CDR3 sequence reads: CASSFGQGSYEQYF. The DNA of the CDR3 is TGTGCCAGCAGCTTTGGACAGGGTTCCTACGAGCAGTACTTC.

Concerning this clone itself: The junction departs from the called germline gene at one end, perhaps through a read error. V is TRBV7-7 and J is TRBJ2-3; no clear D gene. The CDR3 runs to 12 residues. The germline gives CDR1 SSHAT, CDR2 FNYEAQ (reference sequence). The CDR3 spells CASSSFTDTQYF. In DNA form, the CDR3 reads TGTGCTAGCAGCTCCTTCACAGATACGCAGTATTTT.

Written as DNA, the CDR3 is TGTGCCAGCACGGACAATCCCTCCTACGAGCAGTACTTC. It encodes CASTDNPSYEQYF. V and J are TRBV6-5 and TRBJ2-7; D may be TRBD1 (5 bases). Germline loops: CDR1 MNHEY, CDR2 SVGAGI. Deletions cut 7 bases from V and 0 bases from J, with 10 bases between. CDR3 length equals 13 residues.

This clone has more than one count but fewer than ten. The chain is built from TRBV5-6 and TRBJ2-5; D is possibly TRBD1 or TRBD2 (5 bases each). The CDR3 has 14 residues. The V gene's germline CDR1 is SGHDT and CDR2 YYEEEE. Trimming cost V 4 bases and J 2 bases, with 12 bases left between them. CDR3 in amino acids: CASSRGPVQETQYF. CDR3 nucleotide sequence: TGTGCCAGCAGCCGGGGACCGGTTCAAGAGACCCAGTACTTC.

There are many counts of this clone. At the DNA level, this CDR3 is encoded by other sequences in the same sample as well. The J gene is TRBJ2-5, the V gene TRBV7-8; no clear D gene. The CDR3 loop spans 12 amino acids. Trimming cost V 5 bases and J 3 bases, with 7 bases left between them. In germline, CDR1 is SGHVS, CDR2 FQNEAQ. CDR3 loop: CASSLTEETQYF. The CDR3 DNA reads TGTGCCAGCAGCCTGACGGAAGAGACCCAGTACTTC.

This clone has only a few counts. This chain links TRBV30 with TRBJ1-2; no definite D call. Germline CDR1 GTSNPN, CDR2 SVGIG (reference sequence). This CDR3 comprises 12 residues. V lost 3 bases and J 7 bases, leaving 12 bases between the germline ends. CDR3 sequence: CAWRLSPFGYTF. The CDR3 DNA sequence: TGTGCCTGGAGACTAAGTCCGTTTGGCTACACCTTC. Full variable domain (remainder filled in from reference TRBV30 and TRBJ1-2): SQTIHQWPATLVQPVGSPLSLECTVEGTSNPNLYWYRQAAGRGLQLLFYSVGIGQISSEVPQNLSASRPQDRQFILSSKKLLLSDSGFYLCAWRLSPFGYTFGSGTRLTVV.

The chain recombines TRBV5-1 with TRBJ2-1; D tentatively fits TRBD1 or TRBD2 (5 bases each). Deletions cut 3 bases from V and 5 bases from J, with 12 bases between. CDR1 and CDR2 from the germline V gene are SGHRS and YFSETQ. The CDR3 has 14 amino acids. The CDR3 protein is CASSSGTANNEQFF. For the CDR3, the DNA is TGCGCCAGCAGCTCTGGGACGGCCAACAATGAGCAGTTCTTC. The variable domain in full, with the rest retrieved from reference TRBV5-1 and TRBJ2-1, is KAGVTQTPRYLIKTRGQQVTLSCSPISGHRSVSWYQQTPGQGLQFLFEYFSETQRNKGNFPGRFSGRQFSNSRSEMNVSTLELGDSALYLCASSSGTANNEQFFGPGTRLTVL.

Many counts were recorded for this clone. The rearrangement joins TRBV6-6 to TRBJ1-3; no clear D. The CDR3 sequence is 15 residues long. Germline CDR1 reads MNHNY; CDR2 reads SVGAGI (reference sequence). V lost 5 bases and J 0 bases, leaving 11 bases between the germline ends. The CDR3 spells CASSQDGISGNTIYF. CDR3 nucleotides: TGTGCCAGCAGTCAAGACGGAATCTCTGGAAACACCATATATTTT.

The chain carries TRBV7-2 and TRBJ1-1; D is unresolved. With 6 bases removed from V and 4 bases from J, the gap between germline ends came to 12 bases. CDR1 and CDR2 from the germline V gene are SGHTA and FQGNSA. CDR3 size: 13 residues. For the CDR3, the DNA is TGTGCCAGCAGTTCGAACCAAGGCACTGAAGCTTTCTTT. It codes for CASSSNQGTEAFF.

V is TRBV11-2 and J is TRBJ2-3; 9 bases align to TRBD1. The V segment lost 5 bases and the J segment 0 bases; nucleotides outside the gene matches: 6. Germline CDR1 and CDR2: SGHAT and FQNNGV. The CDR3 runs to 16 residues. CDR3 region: CASSPGDRVSTDTQYF. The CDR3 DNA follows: TGTGCCAGCAGCCCCGGGGACAGGGTGAGCACAGATACGCAGTATTTT.

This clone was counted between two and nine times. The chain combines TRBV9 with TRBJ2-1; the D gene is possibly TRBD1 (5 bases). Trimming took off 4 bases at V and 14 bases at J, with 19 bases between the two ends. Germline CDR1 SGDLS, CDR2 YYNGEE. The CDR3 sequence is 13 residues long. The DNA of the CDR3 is TGTGCCAGCAGCCCGATGGGCATAAGGGGCGAGTTCTTC. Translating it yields CASSPMGIRGEFF.

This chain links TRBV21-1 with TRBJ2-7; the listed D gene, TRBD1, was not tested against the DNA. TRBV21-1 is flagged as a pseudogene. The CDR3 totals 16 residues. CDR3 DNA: TGTGCCAGCAGCAAAGTCCGCGACAGACGTCAGCACGAGCAGTACTTC. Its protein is CASSKVRDRRQHEQYF.

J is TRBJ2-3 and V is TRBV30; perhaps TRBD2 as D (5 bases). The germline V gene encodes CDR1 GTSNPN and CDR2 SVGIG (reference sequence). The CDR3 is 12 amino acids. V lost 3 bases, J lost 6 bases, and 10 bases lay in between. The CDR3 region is CAWSYGEDTQYF. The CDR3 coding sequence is TGTGCCTGGAGCTACGGGGAGGATACGCAGTATTTT.

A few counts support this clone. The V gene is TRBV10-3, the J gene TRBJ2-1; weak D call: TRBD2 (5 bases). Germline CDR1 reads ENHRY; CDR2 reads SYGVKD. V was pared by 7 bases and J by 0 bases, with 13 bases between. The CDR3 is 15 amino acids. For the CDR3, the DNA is TGTGCCATCAAGGACGGGATAAGCTCCTACAATGAGCAGTTCTTC. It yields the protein CAIKDGISSYNEQFF.

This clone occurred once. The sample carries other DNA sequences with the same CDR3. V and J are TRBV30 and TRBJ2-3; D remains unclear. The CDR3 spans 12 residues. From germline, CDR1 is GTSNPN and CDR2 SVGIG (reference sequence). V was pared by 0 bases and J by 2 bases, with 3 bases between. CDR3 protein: CAWSVTTDTQYF. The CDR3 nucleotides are TGTGCCTGGAGTGTAACCACAGATACGCAGTATTTT.

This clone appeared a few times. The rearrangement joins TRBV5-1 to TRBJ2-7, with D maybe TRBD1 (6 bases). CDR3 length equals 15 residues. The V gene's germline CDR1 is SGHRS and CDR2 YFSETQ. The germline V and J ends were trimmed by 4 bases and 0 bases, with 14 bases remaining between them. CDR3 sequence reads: CASSRDRLYSYEQYF. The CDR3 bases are TGCGCCAGCAGCCGAGACAGGTTATACTCCTACGAGCAGTACTTC.